One sample yielded the 13 T cell receptor beta chains listed below, sequenced in a study of T cells in Graves' hyperthyroidism and ophthalmopathy. Researchers amplified the TCR beta CDR3 regions from RNA transcripts. First-round RT-PCR of the TCR CDR3 relied on the HTBI primer set. Via MiXCR, TCRdb re-called the multiplex PCR reads, giving one row per CDR3 protein. The table includes 800,000 or so distinct CDR3 sequences, roughly 37% detected once. The sample taken for sequencing was blood. The receptor source for this set is a man aged 18 to 30 with Graves' hyperthyroidism.

This chain links TRBV5-4 with TRBJ2-7, with D hard to call. V was clipped by 6 bases and J by 0 bases, with 13 bases between them. This CDR3 is built from 14 residues. Germline CDR1 SGHNT, CDR2 YYREEE (reference sequence). CDR3 in amino acids: CASKLDRRSYEQYF. The CDR3 DNA is TGTGCCAGCAAATTGGACCGTCGCTCCTACGAGCAGTACTTC. Together with reference TRBV5-4 and TRBJ2-7, the CDR3 gives the full variable domain: ETGVTQSPTHLIKTRGQQVTLRCSSQSGHNTVSWYQQALGQGPQFIFQYYREEENGRGNFPPRFSGLQFPNYSSELNVNALELDDSALYLCASKLDRRSYEQYFGPGTRLTVT.

Points on this clonotype: Mismatch with germline at one junction end may stem from a read error. V gene TRBV5-4 combines with J gene TRBJ2-5; D possibly corresponds to TRBD2 (5 bases). Per the germline V gene, CDR1 is SGHNT and CDR2 is YYREEE (reference sequence). This CDR3 region has 14 residues. The CDR3 spells CAISLESGSETQYF. The CDR3 DNA follows: TGTGCCATCAGCTTAGAGTCGGGGTCAGAGACCCAGTACTTC. Full variable domain (rest looked up from reference TRBV5-4 and TRBJ2-5): ETGVTQSPTHLIKTRGQQVTLRCSSQSGHNTVSWYQQALGQGPQFIFQYYREEENGRGNFPPRFSGLQFPNYSSELNVNALELDDSALYLCAISLESGSETQYFGPGTRLLVL.

This clonotype was seen ten or more times. The rearrangement joins TRBV10-3 to TRBJ2-7; D is unresolved. Germline CDR1 ENHRY, CDR2 SYGVKD. The ends were cut back, 2 bases at V and 0 bases at J, with 5 bases in the middle. The length of the CDR3 is 13 residues. This chain's CDR3 is CAISEEVSYEQYF. CDR3 nucleotides: TGTGCCATCAGTGAGGAGGTCTCCTACGAGCAGTACTTC.

This rearrangement joins TRBV7-9 to TRBJ2-1, with D tentatively TRBD2 (6 bases). V was shortened by 5 bases and J by 4 bases, with 12 bases between the two germline ends. The germline gives CDR1 SEHNR, CDR2 FQNEAQ (reference sequence). This CDR3 comprises 14 residues. CDR3 residues: CASSTVAEYNEQFF. CDR3 nucleotides: TGTGCCAGCAGCACTGTAGCGGAGTACAATGAGCAGTTCTTC.

Worth noting for this clonotype: A clone one base away is much larger, so this may be a read error. J is TRBJ1-5 and V is TRBV7-6; D call uncertain. V was shortened by 1 base and J by 9 bases, with 10 bases between the two germline ends. The CDR3 has 13 residues. Germline assignment: CDR1 SGHVS and CDR2 FNYEAQ. CDR3 region: CASSLEEARPQHF. The DNA for the CDR3 is TGTGCCAGCAGCTTAGAGGAGGCCCGGCCCCAGCATTTT.

This chain connects TRBV29-1 to TRBJ1-1; D uncertain. This CDR3 is 14 amino acids long. Trimming stripped 6 bases from V and 0 bases from J, with 14 bases between. Germline V gives CDR1 SQVTM, CDR2 ANQGSEA. CDR3 DNA sequence: TGCAGCGTCGCTCTCAGGACGTTGAACACTGAAGCTTTCTTT. As protein: CSVALRTLNTEAFF.

This clonotype was counted many times. The chain links TRBV29-1 to TRBJ1-3, with 9 bases matching TRBD1. CDR1 is SQVTM, CDR2 ANQGSEA, per germline. V dropped 7 bases and J dropped 7; count of bases not matched to a gene: 8. The CDR3 length is 13 residues. In DNA, the CDR3 is TGCAGCGCCACAGGGGGCGCGGGGAACACCATATATTTT. Translation gives CSATGGAGNTIYF.

This chain joins TRBV6-6 and TRBJ2-5, with D perhaps TRBD2 (6 bases). The CDR3 has 14 amino acids. Germline V gene lookup returns CDR1 MNHNY and CDR2 SVGAGI (reference sequence). V lost 8 bases to trimming and J lost 5 bases, with 18 bases between them. CDR3 coding DNA: TGTGCCAGCTGTCGGGACTCCCTTGGGGAGACCCAGTACTTC. It specifies CASCRDSLGETQYF.

This clonotype occurred many times. The chain is built from TRBV2 and TRBJ1-6; unclear D gene. Germline lookup yields CDR1 SNHLY and CDR2 FYNNEI. Trimming took 5 bases from V and 0 from J, leaving 8 bases between them. The CDR3 has 15 amino acids. The CDR3 here is CASSPRNSYNSPLHF. For the CDR3, the DNA is TGTGCCAGCAGTCCCCGGAACTCCTATAATTCACCCCTCCACTTT. The complete variable domain, with remaining parts taken from reference TRBV2 and TRBJ1-6, reads EPEVTQTPSHQVTQMGQEVILRCVPISNHLYFYWYRQILGQKVEFLVSFYNNEISEKSEIFDDQFSVERPDGSNFTLKIRSTKLEDSAMYFCASSPRNSYNSPLHFGNGTRLTVT.

On this clonotype itself: It may be a read error: a sequence one base away is much more abundant. J is TRBJ1-1 and V is TRBV7-9, with no clear D. Germline lookup yields CDR1 SEHNR and CDR2 FQNEAQ (reference sequence). The ends were cut back, 9 bases at V and 5 bases at J, with 10 bases in the middle. CDR3 size: 11 residues. The CDR3 here is CASTRETEAFF. CDR3 nucleotides: TGTGCCAGTACGAGGGAGACTGAAGCTTTCTTT.

The chain carries TRBV11-1 and TRBJ1-1; D remains unclear. V lost 3 bases and J lost 3, with 14 bases in between. In germline, CDR1 is SGHAT, CDR2 FQDESV (reference sequence). The CDR3 consists of 15 residues. This chain's CDR3 is CASSFSGIGYTEAFF. The CDR3 DNA sequence: TGTGCCAGCAGCTTCTCCGGGATAGGGTACACTGAAGCTTTCTTT.

V usage is TRBV5-1 and J usage is TRBJ2-2, with D possibly matching TRBD1 (6 bases). The CDR3 is 13 amino acids. Trimming left V 5 bases short and J 6 bases short, with 11 bases between. Germline V gene sequence: CDR1 SGHRS, CDR2 YFSETQ. As DNA, the CDR3 is TGCGCCAGCAGTCCCGCAGGGGCCGGGGAGCTGTTTTTT. This encodes CASSPAGAGELFF.

The chain has TRBV5-1 and TRBJ1-5, with 7 bases aligning to TRBD1. This CDR3 is built from 14 residues. Trimming removed 0 bases from V and 7 bases from J; junction bases left unmatched: 4. Germline V CDR1 and CDR2: SGHRS, YFSETQ. The CDR3 spells CASSLEQGTQPQHF. CDR3 in DNA: TGCGCCAGCAGCTTGGAACAGGGGACCCAGCCCCAGCATTTT. The full variable domain, completed using reference TRBV5-1 and TRBJ1-5, is KAGVTQTPRYLIKTRGQQVTLSCSPISGHRSVSWYQQTPGQGLQFLFEYFSETQRNKGNFPGRFSGRQFSNSRSEMNVSTLELGDSALYLCASSLEQGTQPQHFGDGTRLSIL.